These 24 T cell receptor beta chains came from one sample sequenced in a study of cytomegalovirus exposure and HLA in healthy donors. Primers: 60 Vbeta forward and 13 Jbeta reverse. TCRdb's table, derived via immunoSEQ multiplex PCR, lists solely in-frame clones and lacks some. The table has 95,000 to 150,000 clones, over 65% seen once. The material sequenced was PBMCs. The receptors were gathered from a man aged 18-30 years in good health and CMV-seronegative.

The gene calls are TRBV7-9 and TRBJ2-1; TRBD1 agrees at 11 bases. Trimming removed 3 bases from V and 4 bases from J; junction bases left unmatched: 11. The CDR3 covers 18 residues. The V gene's germline CDR1 is SEHNR and CDR2 FQNEAQ (reference sequence). CDR3 region: CASSFPLGQGGLYNEQFF. The CDR3 nucleotides are TGTGCCAGCAGCTTCCCCTTGGGACAGGGGGGACTTTACAATGAGCAGTTCTTC.

This chain connects TRBV5-1 to TRBJ2-7, with 11 bases fitting TRBD2. CDR1 and CDR2 from the germline V gene are SGHRS and YFSETQ. The CDR3 runs 15 residues. After removal of 1 base from V and 3 bases from J, the junction contained 3 bases not matched to a gene. CDR3 in DNA: TGCGCCAGCAGCTTGACTAGCGGGGGCCTCTACGAGCAGTACTTC. This gives the protein CASSLTSGGLYEQYF.

CDR3 sequence (DNA): TGTGCCAGCAGCTTAGGGACGGGGGGACTCCAAGAGACCCAGTACTTC. It is translated as CASSLGTGGLQETQYF. The rearrangement joins TRBV7-6 to TRBJ2-5; 7 nucleotides line up with TRBD2. This CDR3 spans 16 amino acids. V lost 1 base, J lost 1 base, and 6 bases stayed unmatched. The germline V gene encodes CDR1 SGHVS and CDR2 FNYEAQ. The whole variable domain, filled in from reference TRBV7-6 and TRBJ2-5, reads GAGVSQSPRYKVTKRGQDVALRCDPISGHVSLYWYRQALGQGPEFLTYFNYEAQQDKSGLPNDRFSAERPEGSISTLTIQRTEQRDSAMYRCASSLGTGGLQETQYFGPGTRLLVL.

The chain joins TRBV11-2 to TRBJ2-3; 8 nucleotides agree with TRBD2. CDR3 size: 17 residues. Germline CDR1 SGHAT, CDR2 FQNNGV. V lost 0 bases, J lost 2 bases, and 7 bases stayed unmatched. CDR3 sequence (DNA): TGTGCCAGCAGCTTAGAGGCTAGCGGGCCCTACACAGATACGCAGTATTTT. Protein: CASSLEASGPYTDTQYF. The full variable domain, its missing parts supplied by reference TRBV11-2 and TRBJ2-3, is EAGVAQSPRYKIIEKRQSVAFWCNPISGHATLYWYQQILGQGPKLLIQFQNNGVVDDSQLPKDRFSAERLKGVDSTLKIQPAKLEDSAVYLCASSLEASGPYTDTQYFGPGTRLTVL.

The chain combines TRBV7-6 with TRBJ1-2, with TRBD1 matching 8 bases. In germline, CDR1 is SGHVS, CDR2 FNYEAQ. CDR3 length equals 17 residues. V lost 2 bases and J lost 8; bases outside the gene matches: 16. CDR3 sequence: CASSLSKDRAQASGYTF. In DNA, the CDR3 is TGTGCCAGCAGCTTATCAAAGGACAGGGCGCAGGCGAGCGGCTACACCTTC. Drawing the rest from reference TRBV7-6 and TRBJ1-2, the complete variable domain is GAGVSQSPRYKVTKRGQDVALRCDPISGHVSLYWYRQALGQGPEFLTYFNYEAQQDKSGLPNDRFSAERPEGSISTLTIQRTEQRDSAMYRCASSLSKDRAQASGYTFGSGTRLTVV.

CDR3 in amino acids: CASSQVLAFSYEQYF. CDR3 DNA: TGCGCCAGCAGCCAAGTTCTAGCATTCAGCTACGAGCAGTACTTC. The gene calls are TRBV4-3 and TRBJ2-7; perhaps TRBD2 as D (5 bases). Germline V gene data show CDR1 as LGHNA and CDR2 as YSLEER. The CDR3 contains 15 residues. Trimming removed 1 base from V and 3 bases from J, with 13 bases in between.

CDR3 residues: CASSLRMWGDTGELFF. DNA for the CDR3: TGTGCCAGCAGCCTCCGGATGTGGGGGGACACCGGGGAGCTGTTTTTT. The rearrangement joins TRBV7-2 to TRBJ2-2; maybe TRBD2 (6 bases). V lost 5 bases to trimming and J lost 3 bases, with 16 bases between them. Germline V CDR1 and CDR2: SGHTA, FQGNSA. CDR3 length: 16 residues. Full variable domain (missing parts from reference TRBV7-2 and TRBJ2-2): GAGVSQSPSNKVTEKGKDVELRCDPISGHTALYWYRQSLGQGLEFLIYFQGNSAPDKSGLPSDRFSAERTGGSVSTLTIQRTQQEDSAVYLCASSLRMWGDTGELFFGEGSRLTVL.

The genes are TRBV7-2 and TRBJ1-4; D is possibly TRBD1 (5 bases). Germline values: CDR1 SGHTA, CDR2 FQGNSA. Trimming took off 7 bases at V and 0 bases at J, with 12 bases between the two ends. The CDR3 length is 15 residues. CDR3 DNA: TGTGCCAGCACCATACAGGCCACAACTAATGAAAAACTGTTTTTT. It translates to CASTIQATTNEKLFF.

The chain employs TRBV9 and TRBJ1-3; D may be TRBD1 (5 bases). The germline V gene encodes CDR1 SGDLS and CDR2 YYNGEE. Trimming cost V 0 bases and J 0 bases, with 13 bases left between them. The length of the CDR3 is 17 residues. CDR3 sequence: CASSVDSDISSGNTIYF. The CDR3 region has the DNA TGTGCCAGCAGCGTAGACTCGGACATTAGCTCTGGAAACACCATATATTTT. Full variable domain (outside the CDR3, taken from reference TRBV9 and TRBJ1-3): DSGVTQTPKHLITATGQRVTLRCSPRSGDLSVYWYQQSLDQGLQFLIQYYNGEERAKGNILERFSAQQFPDLHSELNLSSLELGDSALYFCASSVDSDISSGNTIYFGEGSWLTVV.

The rearrangement uses TRBV10-3 and TRBJ1-1, with 8 bases aligning to TRBD1. The CDR3 runs to 16 residues. From germline, CDR1 is ENHRY and CDR2 SYGVKD. Trimming removed 9 bases from V and 5 bases from J; junction bases left unmatched: 17. As DNA, the CDR3 is TGTGCCATAGGGTCCGGGACAGGACCCCGAGGGACTGAAGCTTTCTTT. Translating gives CAIGSGTGPRGTEAFF.

The chain uses TRBV27 and TRBJ1-5, with D uncertain. This CDR3 contains 15 residues. Germline values: CDR1 MNHEY, CDR2 SMNVEV (reference sequence). The V gene lost 7 bases and the J gene lost 11 bases, with 24 bases spanning the gap. CDR3 DNA: TGTGCCAGCAACCTGGTGAGGGTTGGGAGTAGGACCCAGCATTTT. It translates to CASNLVRVGSRTQHF.

This rearrangement joins TRBV2 to TRBJ1-1; no firm D call. Germline V gives CDR1 SNHLY, CDR2 FYNNEI. The CDR3 covers 13 residues. V was cut by 3 bases and J by 3 bases, with 8 bases left in between. This CDR3 reads CASSDGEYTEAFF. In nucleotides, the CDR3 is TGTGCCAGCAGTGATGGAGAATACACTGAAGCTTTCTTT.

The V and J genes are TRBV10-2 and TRBJ1-5; weak D call: TRBD1 (5 bases). The CDR3 runs 13 residues. Germline values: CDR1 WSHSY, CDR2 SAAADI. The germline V and J ends were trimmed by 0 bases and 7 bases, with 7 bases remaining between them. CDR3 DNA sequence: TGCGCCAGCAGTGAGTCGGAGGGGCAGCCCCAGCATTTT. It codes for CASSESEGQPQHF.

The chain joins TRBV30 to TRBJ1-5; a possible D gene is TRBD1 (6 bases). Trimming shortened V by 3 bases and J by 0 bases, and 12 bases separated the two germline ends. This CDR3 is 15 amino acids long. CDR1 and CDR2 (germline): GTSNPN, SVGIG (reference sequence). CDR3 bases: TGTGCCTGGAGCCAGGACAGCTATAGCAATCAGCCCCAGCATTTT. This gives the protein CAWSQDSYSNQPQHF.

This chain joins TRBV7-8 and TRBJ1-6, with D perhaps matching TRBD1 (6 bases). Germline V gene lookup returns CDR1 SGHVS and CDR2 FQNEAQ. The CDR3 is 13 residues long. V dropped 3 bases and J dropped 14 bases, with 14 bases sitting between them. CDR3 region: CASSLDRARALHF. CDR3 coding DNA: TGTGCCAGCAGCTTGGACAGAGCTAGGGCCCTCCACTTT.

V and J are TRBV7-8 and TRBJ1-5; the D is unclear. V shed 5 bases and J shed 5 bases, with 10 bases lying between them. Germline V lookup: CDR1 SGHVS, CDR2 FQNEAQ. This CDR3 comprises 13 residues. The CDR3 nucleotides are TGTGCCAGCAGCCCCAACGGGGATCAGCCCCAGCATTTT. It yields the protein CASSPNGDQPQHF.

The chain employs TRBV10-3 and TRBJ1-1; D may be TRBD1 (5 bases). Germline lookup yields CDR1 ENHRY and CDR2 SYGVKD. V shed 3 bases and J shed 0 bases, with 14 bases lying between them. The CDR3 is 16 residues long. The DNA of the CDR3 is TGTGCCATCAGTGACTCCCAGGGACTTATGAACACTGAAGCTTTCTTT. It yields the protein CAISDSQGLMNTEAFF.

The chain joins TRBV9 to TRBJ1-1, with D perhaps matching TRBD1 (5 bases). The CDR3 sequence is 18 residues long. The germline V and J ends were trimmed by 0 bases and 7 bases, with 25 bases remaining between them. Germline CDR1 and CDR2: SGDLS and YYNGEE. CDR3 loop: CASSVAGGVGGSLFEAFF. DNA of the CDR3: TGTGCCAGCAGCGTAGCCGGAGGGGTCGGGGGATCATTGTTTGAAGCTTTCTTT.

This chain connects TRBV5-6 to TRBJ2-3; weak D call: TRBD1 (6 bases). There are 17 residues in the CDR3. The ends were cut back, 3 bases at V and 2 bases at J, with 19 bases in the middle. The germline CDR1 and CDR2 sequences are SGHDT and YYEEEE. In DNA, the CDR3 is TGTGCCAGCAGCTCAAACCGGGACAAAATTTTCACAGATACGCAGTATTTT. It is translated as CASSSNRDKIFTDTQYF.

This rearrangement joins TRBV11-2 to TRBJ1-1; D call uncertain. V shed 3 bases and J shed 0 bases, with 11 bases lying between them. CDR3 length equals 15 residues. In germline, CDR1 is SGHAT, CDR2 FQNNGV. Here the CDR3 DNA reads TGTGCCAGCAGCTTGCTATTGGGCATGAACACTGAAGCTTTCTTT. Its translation: CASSLLLGMNTEAFF. The full variable domain, with the rest looked up from reference TRBV11-2 and TRBJ1-1, is EAGVAQSPRYKIIEKRQSVAFWCNPISGHATLYWYQQILGQGPKLLIQFQNNGVVDDSQLPKDRFSAERLKGVDSTLKIQPAKLEDSAVYLCASSLLLGMNTEAFFGQGTRLTVV.

The chain is built from TRBV19 and TRBJ1-5; 8 nucleotides match TRBD1. Looked up from germline, CDR1 is LNHDA and CDR2 is SQIVND (reference sequence). V lost 3 bases, J lost 4 bases, and 11 bases stayed unmatched. The CDR3 spans 17 residues. As DNA, the CDR3 is TGTGCCAGTAGTATTTTAATGGACAGGGTTACGAATCAGCCCCAGCATTTT. Translated, it gives CASSILMDRVTNQPQHF.

This clone was detected only once. The V gene is TRBV7-9, the J gene TRBJ2-7, with 7 bases aligning to TRBD1. This CDR3 is 15 amino acids long. CDR1 and CDR2 from the germline V gene are SEHNR and FQNEAQ (reference sequence). Trimming took 5 bases from V and 0 from J; bases not matched to a gene: 7. CDR3: CASSGGQPYSYEQYF. In nucleotides, the CDR3 is TGTGCCAGCAGCGGGGGACAGCCCTACTCCTACGAGCAGTACTTC.

The chain has TRBV6-1 and TRBJ2-1; 8 bases agree with TRBD2. Germline loops: CDR1 MNHNS, CDR2 SASEGT. V lost 3 bases to trimming and J lost 4 bases; unmatched junction nucleotides: 5. The CDR3 extends over 15 amino acids. The CDR3 nucleotides read TGTGCCAGCAGTGAGCGGCTAGCGGGTTACAATGAGCAGTTCTTC. Encoded protein: CASSERLAGYNEQFF.

This clone has just one count. The V call is TRBV4-2, the J call TRBJ1-2, with 9 positions matching TRBD1. The J segment lost 3 bases and the V segment lost 6 bases, leaving 5 bases of the junction unmatched. Germline V gene lookup returns CDR1 LGHNA and CDR2 YNFKEQ. This CDR3 comprises 14 residues. DNA of the CDR3: TGTGCCAGCAGACCGGGACAGGGCTACTATGGCTACACCTTC. Protein sequence: CASRPGQGYYGYTF.